Listed below are T cell receptor beta chains from one sample, sequenced in a study of blood T cell repertoires in COVID-19. Clones were read by immunoSEQ multiplex PCR, and TCRdb kept only the in-frame ones, dropping some. Here the sample spans about 170,000 clones, around nine tenths being singletons. The sample taken for sequencing was peripheral blood. The source is a man younger than 35 with active or convalescent COVID-19. The CDR3 runs from the conserved cysteine through the conserved F or W. The D gene is left open where the match is weak. Not all rows give a size; the values are once, few, many and, for expanded clones, a class.

cdr3_length d_call j_call clone_size v_call cdr3_nt cdr3_aa
13 . TRBJ1-1 . TRBV6-6 TGTGCCAGCAGTTACTCTCCAACTACTGAAGCTTTCTTT CASSYSPTTEAFF
16 TRBD1 TRBJ2-7 . TRBV11-3 TGTGCCAGCAGCTTAGGGGGACAGGCTAGCTCCTACGAGCAGTACTTC CASSLGGQASSYEQYF
14 . TRBJ1-4 . TRBV28 TGTGCCAGCAGTCCCAGGGAAATGGGTGAAAAACTGTTTTTT CASSPREMGEKLFF
14 TRBD2 TRBJ2-7 . TRBV30 TGTGCCTGTTCAACTAGCGGGTGGAGGGGGGTGCAGTACTTC CACSTSGWRGVQYF
13 . TRBJ1-4 . TRBV5-1 TGCGCCAGCAGCTTGGATAGAAATGAAAAACTGTTTTTT CASSLDRNEKLFF
14 . TRBJ1-5 . TRBV20-1 TGCAGTGCTAGTGACCGGGGTTTAAATCAGCCCCAGCATTTT CSASDRGLNQPQHF
17 TRBD1 TRBJ1-2 . TRBV14 TGTGCCAGCAGCCAAGACGGGACAGGAAATACCCTTATGGGCTACACCTTC CASSQDGTGNTLMGYTF
15 TRBD1 TRBJ1-2 . TRBV6-5 TGTGCCAGCAGATTGTCAGGGGGTCCGGACTATGGCTACACCTTC CASRLSGGPDYGYTF
16 TRBD1 TRBJ2-5 . TRBV23-1 TGCGCCAGCAGTCAATCGAGGGACAGGGTGGCAGAGACCCAGTACTTC CASSQSRDRVAETQYF
14 . TRBJ1-1 . TRBV5-4 TGTGCCAGCAGGACTGACAGCGTGAACACTGAAGCTTTCTTT CASRTDSVNTEAFF
17 TRBD2 TRBJ2-7 . TRBV11-3 TGTGCCAGCAGCCCTACCCTAGGCCTAGCGGATACCTACGAGCAGTACTTC CASSPTLGLADTYEQYF
11 . TRBJ2-2 . TRBV27 TGTGCCAGCAAAATCGGCGGGGAGCTGTTTTTT CASKIGGELFF
12 . TRBJ1-1 . TRBV7-2 TGTGCCAGCAGCTTCATCGACACCGAAGCTTTCTTT CASSFIDTEAFF
14 TRBD1 TRBJ2-2 once TRBV7-9 TGTGCCAGCAGCTTAGGACAGGGCACCGGGGAGCTGTTTTTT CASSLGQGTGELFF
14 TRBD2 TRBJ2-1 once TRBV2 TGTGCCAGCAGTGGGGTAGCGGGGAGCGTCGGGCAGTTCTTC CASSGVAGSVGQFF
15 TRBD1 TRBJ1-6 . TRBV27 TGTGCCAGCAGGCAGACAGGGGGCATTAATTCACCCCTCCACTTT CASRQTGGINSPLHF
14 . TRBJ1-1 . TRBV7-5 TGTGCCAGAAGCTTACTACCGCAGGGTACTGAAGCTTTCTTT CARSLLPQGTEAFF
16 TRBD2 TRBJ2-3 . TRBV6-6 TGTGCCAGCAGTTACGGACTAGGTGGGATGGGCGATACGCAGTATTTT CASSYGLGGMGDTQYF
16 TRBD2 TRBJ2-1 . TRBV5-1 TGCGCCAGCAGCTTTAGCGGGAGGGCCATAGTTGATGAGCAGTTCTTC CASSFSGRAIVDEQFF
19 TRBD1 TRBJ2-3 . TRBV24-1 TGTGCCACCAGTGACTCTATGGGGACAGGGGTTATGGGAACAGATACGCAGTATTTT CATSDSMGTGVMGTDTQYF
14 . TRBJ1-1 . TRBV6-6 TGTGCCAGCAGGACCCTCGGGGGGTCCACTGAAGCTTTCTTT CASRTLGGSTEAFF
14 TRBD1 TRBJ1-4 . TRBV7-2 TGTGCCAGCAGCCTCCGACAGGGGAACGAAAAACTGTTTTTT CASSLRQGNEKLFF
16 . TRBJ2-1 . TRBV5-1 TGCGCCAGCAGCACGTACGGGGATACCTCCTACAATGAGCAGTTCTTC CASSTYGDTSYNEQFF
17 TRBD1 TRBJ2-1 few TRBV27 TGTGCCAGCAGTGAGGGACAGGGGTCGTTTTCCTACAATGAGCAGTTCTTC CASSEGQGSFSYNEQFF
16 . TRBJ2-3 . TRBV6-1 TGTGCCAGCAGTGAAGTGGGCCTCACAGAGACAGATACGCAGTATTTT CASSEVGLTETDTQYF
16 . TRBJ1-5 . TRBV4-1 TGCGCCAGCAGCCAAGAGGGGGGGAATTTCAATCAGCCCCAGCATTTT CASSQEGGNFNQPQHF
15 . TRBJ2-3 . TRBV4-2 TGTGCCAGCAGGATAGCGGAACAAAGCACAGATACGCAGTATTTT CASRIAEQSTDTQYF
14 . TRBJ1-6 . TRBV3-1/TRBV3-2 TGTGCCAGCAGCCAAGATGGAGGGTGGTCGGCCCTCCACTTT CASSQDGGWSALHF
13 . TRBJ2-3 . TRBV7-2 TGTGCCAGCAGCTCCCGACAGGGAGGTACGCAGTATTTT CASSSRQGGTQYF
13 . TRBJ2-7 . TRBV6-5 TGTGCCAGCAGTCTTTTCCGGGCCTACGAGCAGTACTTC CASSLFRAYEQYF
15 . TRBJ1-5 . TRBV5-6 TGTGCCAGCAGCTTCGGGCAGACGCCCAGGGAGCCCCAGCATTTT CASSFGQTPREPQHF
13 . TRBJ2-5 . TRBV28 TGTGCCAGCAGCAACACAGGGACGGAGGCCCAGTACTTC CASSNTGTEAQYF
16 . TRBJ1-6 . TRBV19 TGTGCCAGTAGATACTCCTCCCGCGTTTCGGATTCACCCCTCCACTTT CASRYSSRVSDSPLHF
14 TRBD1 TRBJ1-2 . TRBV5-1 TGCGCCAGCAGCCCCGGACAGGGATTGGGTGGCTACACCTTC CASSPGQGLGGYTF
16 TRBD2 TRBJ2-2 . TRBV5-1 TGCGCCAGCAGCCCTAGCGGGGGGTACAACACCGGGGAGCTGTTTTTT CASSPSGGYNTGELFF
16 . TRBJ1-1 . TRBV7-3 TGTGCCAGCAGCTTACGCTTTGGGGGCACGAACACTGAAGCTTTCTTT CASSLRFGGTNTEAFF
15 TRBD2 TRBJ2-1 . TRBV5-5 TGTGCCAGCAGCTTTCTACTAGCGCTATACAATGAGCAGTTCTTC CASSFLLALYNEQFF
16 TRBD2 TRBJ2-5 many TRBV27 TGTGCCAGCAGTGAACTAGCGGGAGGGGGTTTGGAGACCCAGTACTTC CASSELAGGGLETQYF
15 . TRBJ1-3 . TRBV9 TGTGCCAGCAGCGGCGCAGGAATCGCAGGAAACACCATATATTTT CASSGAGIAGNTIYF
16 . TRBJ2-3 . TRBV5-1 TGCGCCAGCAGCTTGGATTTACTACAGGACACAGATACGCAGTATTTT CASSLDLLQDTDTQYF
17 TRBD2 TRBJ2-3 . TRBV4-3 TGCGCCAGCAGCCGACAACTAGCGGGGGGGGCCACAGATACGCAGTATTTT CASSRQLAGGATDTQYF
14 TRBD1 TRBJ1-2 . TRBV25-1 TGTGCCAGCAGTCCGCCCGGGACAGCGTATGGCTACACCTTC CASSPPGTAYGYTF
13 . TRBJ1-1 . TRBV18 TGTGCCAGCTCAGAGGGCGCCAGTACTGAAGCTTTCTTT CASSEGASTEAFF
15 TRBD2 TRBJ2-3 . TRBV7-8 TGTGCCAGCAGCTTTACTAGCGCCCGACAAGTTACGCAGTATTTT CASSFTSARQVTQYF
17 . TRBJ2-7 . TRBV7-2 TGTGCCAGCAGCCTACGTCAAGCCGGTTTCTTCCCCTCCGAGCAGTACTTC CASSLRQAGFFPSEQYF
15 TRBD1 TRBJ1-6 . TRBV3-1/TRBV3-2 TGTGCCAGTCGCGAAGACAGGGTATTGAATTCACCCCTCCACTTT CASREDRVLNSPLHF
14 . TRBJ2-1 . TRBV4-2 TGTGCCAGCAGCCAAGTCGTCGGGAACAGTGAGCAGTTCTTC CASSQVVGNSEQFF
13 . TRBJ1-1 . TRBV6-6 TGTGCCAGCAGCGGGCCGGGGAGCACTGAAGCTTTCTTT CASSGPGSTEAFF
10 . TRBJ1-5 few TRBV30 TGTCTCCAGGGCAATCAGCCCCAGCATTTT CLQGNQPQHF
13 TRBD1 TRBJ1-2 . TRBV5-1 TGCGCCAGCAGTTATTCCGGGACAGGCGGCTACACCTTC CASSYSGTGGYTF
16 TRBD2 TRBJ2-1 . TRBV24-1 TGTGCCACCAGTGCTCTGGGGGGGAGCTCCTACAATGAGCAGTTCTTC CATSALGGSSYNEQFF
14 . TRBJ1-2 . TRBV5-6 TGTGCCAGCAGCTTGGGACAGATTAACTATGGCTACACCTTC CASSLGQINYGYTF
16 . TRBJ2-7 few TRBV11-3 TGTGCCAGCAGCTTAGAAAGCAAGCTTAACGGCTACGAGCAGTACTTC CASSLESKLNGYEQYF